These T cell receptor beta chains were read from a single sample in a study of cytomegalovirus exposure and HLA in healthy donors. Profiled with immunoSEQ multiplex PCR; TCRdb holds only in-frame clones, not every one. The data hold 150,000 to 200,000 clones, with 70% to 85% observed a single time. The sequencing sample was made of PBMCs. The receptors stem from a man in his late teens or twenties in good health and CMV-seronegative. CDR3s include the opening cysteine and the closing phenylalanine or tryptophan. D genes are given only for firm matches. A row's size may be missing; if present it is once, few, many or a size class.

cdr3_length | clone_size | j_call | v_call | d_call | cdr3_aa | cdr3_nt
12 | . | TRBJ2-7 | TRBV18 | TRBD2 | CASSTSGYEQYF | TGTGCCAGCTCAACTAGCGGCTACGAGCAGTACTTC
14 | . | TRBJ2-7 | TRBV4-1 | TRBD1 | CASSQGTGTYEQYF | TGCGCCAGCAGCCAAGGGACAGGGACTTACGAGCAGTACTTC
14 | few | TRBJ2-5 | TRBV6-4 | . | CASSERAGEETQYF | TGTGCCAGCAGCGAGAGGGCAGGGGAAGAGACCCAGTACTTC
15 | . | TRBJ2-3 | TRBV5-1 | . | CASSLARGAGDTQYF | TGCGCCAGCAGCTTGGCCAGGGGGGCAGGAGATACGCAGTATTTT
15 | . | TRBJ2-3 | TRBV7-9 | . | CASSLLGSNLDTQYF | TGTGCCAGCAGCCTACTAGGGTCAAACCTGGATACGCAGTATTTT
11 | . | TRBJ1-2 | TRBV29-1 | . | CSVDSTYGYTF | TGCAGCGTGGACAGCACCTATGGCTACACCTTC
15 | . | TRBJ2-2 | TRBV18 | TRBD2 | CASSMGLARTGELFF | TGTGCCAGCTCAATGGGACTAGCGAGAACCGGGGAGCTGTTTTTT
15 | . | TRBJ2-5 | TRBV4-3 | TRBD2 | CASSHGLAGRETQYF | TGCGCCAGCAGCCATGGTTTAGCGGGTCGAGAGACCCAGTACTTC
16 | . | TRBJ2-3 | TRBV7-3 | . | CASSLRVRGPTDTQYF | TGTGCCAGCAGCTTAAGGGTGCGGGGGCCCACAGATACGCAGTATTTT
17 | . | TRBJ1-2 | TRBV6-1 | TRBD1 | CASSVTLRTGYNYGYTF | TGTGCCAGCAGTGTCACGCTGAGGACAGGCTATAACTATGGCTACACCTTC
16 | few | TRBJ2-7 | TRBV29-1 | . | CSVVTAQYTSSYEQYF | TGCAGCGTTGTAACAGCCCAATACACCAGCTCCTACGAGCAGTACTTC
13 | . | TRBJ2-7 | TRBV5-1 | . | CASSLAQGHEQYF | TGCGCCAGCAGCTTGGCCCAGGGGCACGAGCAGTACTTC
16 | . | TRBJ2-7 | TRBV4-3 | TRBD1 | CASSRGTGSIAYEQYF | TGCGCCAGCAGCCGAGGGACAGGGTCCATTGCCTACGAGCAGTACTTC
15 | . | TRBJ2-3 | TRBV13 | TRBD2 | CASSSGGPLTDTQYF | TGTGCCAGCAGCTCGGGGGGACCCCTCACAGATACGCAGTATTTT
14 | once | TRBJ2-7 | TRBV1 | . | CTSSQDRENNEQYF | TGCACCAGCAGCCAAGATCGGGAGAACAACGAGCAGTACTTC
16 | . | TRBJ2-2 | TRBV5-6 | TRBD2 | CASSPSSGPNTGELFF | TGTGCCAGCAGCCCCTCTAGCGGCCCAAACACCGGGGAGCTGTTTTTT
17 | . | TRBJ2-7 | TRBV7-2 | TRBD2 | CASSITGTSGTPYEQYF | TGTGCCAGCAGCATCACCGGGACTAGCGGGACGCCCTACGAGCAGTACTTC
15 | few | TRBJ2-5 | TRBV19 | TRBD2 | CASSKLAGVQETQYF | TGTGCCAGTAGTAAACTAGCGGGAGTACAAGAGACCCAGTACTTC
17 | . | TRBJ1-5 | TRBV11-3 | . | CASSLELGGAGNQPQHF | TGTGCCAGCAGCTTAGAATTGGGTGGGGCAGGAAATCAGCCCCAGCATTTT
14 | . | TRBJ2-7 | TRBV13 | . | CASSFQQRTYEQYF | TGTGCCAGCAGCTTCCAACAACGCACCTACGAGCAGTACTTC
15 | . | TRBJ1-3 | TRBV7-8 | TRBD1 | CASSFTGVSGNTIYF | TGTGCCAGCAGCTTCACAGGGGTCTCTGGAAACACCATATATTTT
13 | . | TRBJ2-5 | TRBV4-1 | . | CASSQHRPGEQYF | TGCGCCAGCAGCCAACACCGACCGGGAGAGCAGTACTTC
16 | . | TRBJ1-3 | TRBV9 | . | CASSVTAEQSGNTIYF | TGTGCCAGCAGCGTTACTGCCGAACAGTCTGGAAACACCATATATTTT
15 | . | TRBJ2-1 | TRBV7-9 | TRBD1 | CASSFGTGIYNEQFF | TGTGCCAGCAGCTTCGGGACAGGGATATACAATGAGCAGTTCTTC
14 | . | TRBJ2-5 | TRBV4-3 | . | CASSQDTSQETQYF | TGCGCCAGCAGCCAAGATACTAGCCAAGAGACCCAGTACTTC
14 | . | TRBJ2-7 | TRBV6-1 | TRBD1 | CASTLGQGMGEQYF | TGTGCCAGCACCTTAGGACAGGGTATGGGGGAGCAGTACTTC
14 | . | TRBJ2-5 | TRBV9 | . | CAGSVEARGETQYF | TGTGCCGGCAGCGTAGAAGCTCGTGGAGAGACCCAGTACTTC
14 | . | TRBJ2-3 | TRBV5-6 | TRBD1 | CASSWTGAPDTQYF | TGTGCCAGCAGCTGGACAGGGGCGCCAGATACGCAGTATTTT
16 | . | TRBJ1-6 | TRBV19 | . | CASSIGGGLNNSPLHF | TGTGCCAGTAGTATAGGCGGGGGACTGAATAATTCACCCCTCCACTTT
18 | . | TRBJ1-2 | TRBV7-2 | TRBD1 | CASSPRISLGGANRGYTF | TGTGCCAGCAGCCCCCGGATTAGTCTAGGGGGCGCGAACCGTGGCTACACCTTC
15 | once | TRBJ2-5 | TRBV19 | TRBD2 | CASNSRTSGRETQYF | TGTGCCAGTAATAGTCGGACTAGCGGGAGGGAGACCCAGTACTTC
15 | . | TRBJ2-7 | TRBV11-3 | . | CASSKPGHPPYEQYF | TGTGCCAGCAGCAAACCGGGACACCCACCCTACGAGCAGTACTTC
19 | . | TRBJ2-2 | TRBV5-1 | TRBD2 | CASSLTASGPFSNTGELFF | TGCGCCAGCAGCTTGACGGCTAGCGGGCCCTTTTCGAACACCGGGGAGCTGTTTTTT
17 | . | TRBJ2-2 | TRBV27 | TRBD2 | CASSWTSGGAYTGELFF | TGTGCCAGCAGTTGGACTAGCGGGGGGGCATACACCGGGGAGCTGTTTTTT
15 | . | TRBJ1-5 | TRBV19 | . | CASSISGLGNQPQHF | TGTGCCAGTAGTATTTCAGGGCTTGGCAATCAGCCCCAGCATTTT
16 | . | TRBJ2-2 | TRBV4-3 | . | CASSQEHGAYTGELFF | TGCGCCAGCAGCCAAGAGCATGGAGCCTACACCGGGGAGCTGTTTTTT
15 | few | TRBJ2-5 | TRBV2 | TRBD2 | CASNSAGGSGETQYF | TGTGCCAGTAACTCAGCGGGGGGTTCCGGAGAGACCCAGTACTTC
12 | . | TRBJ1-2 | TRBV5-1 | . | CASSSQGRGYTF | TGCGCCAGCAGCTCTCAGGGTCGTGGCTACACCTTC
15 | . | TRBJ1-4 | TRBV9 | TRBD1 | CASSAAGGHREKLFF | TGTGCCAGCAGCGCCGCAGGGGGCCACAGGGAAAAACTGTTTTTT
15 | once | TRBJ2-7 | TRBV6-5 | TRBD1 | CASSPSRQGSYEQYF | TGTGCCAGCAGTCCCTCTAGACAGGGGAGCTACGAGCAGTACTTC
16 | few | TRBJ2-7 | TRBV4-3 | . | CASSLSEGMGSYEQYF | TGCGCCAGCAGCCTAAGCGAGGGAATGGGGTCCTACGAGCAGTACTTC
13 | few | TRBJ2-5 | TRBV7-8 | . | CASSPPREETQYF | TGTGCCAGCAGCCCCCCTCGGGAGGAGACCCAGTACTTC
18 | . | TRBJ1-3 | TRBV7-9 | . | CASSLARGDLNSGNTIYF | TGTGCCAGCAGCTTAGCGCGGGGGGACTTGAACTCTGGAAACACCATATATTTT
14 | . | TRBJ1-1 | TRBV18 | . | CASSPNKRSTEAFF | TGTGCCAGCTCACCAAACAAGCGTTCCACTGAAGCTTTCTTT
15 | . | TRBJ1-6 | TRBV6-5 | . | CASSYSNRRTSPLHF | TGTGCCAGCAGTTACTCGAACAGGAGAACCTCACCCCTCCACTTT